Listed here are 7 T cell receptor beta chains from one sample, sequenced in a study of blood T cell repertoires in COVID-19. Produced via immunoSEQ multiplex PCR; TCRdb's table is partial and in-frame only. The sample records about 110,000 clones, roughly 80% being singletons. Source material: peripheral blood. These receptors all stem from a human donor in a cohort sampled during active or convalescent COVID-19.

The genes are TRBV3-1 (or the pseudogene TRBV3-2) and TRBJ2-3; 10 bases map to TRBD2. The CDR3 runs 23 residues. V was pared by 3 bases and J by 0 bases, with 24 bases of the junction left unmatched. CDR1 and CDR2 from the germline V gene are LGHDT and YNNKEL (reference sequence). The CDR3 nucleotides are TGTGCCAGCAGCCATCAACCCGGAAAAACTAGCGGGATAACCCTGGCGAGCACAGATACGCAGTATTTT. This translates into CASSHQPGKTSGITLASTDTQYF.

J is TRBJ1-5 and V is TRBV5-1, with 7 positions matching TRBD1. V lost 4 bases to trimming and J lost 2 bases; unmatched junction nucleotides: 3. Germline CDR1 and CDR2: SGHRS and YFSETQ. This CDR3 region has 14 residues. CDR3 sequence (DNA): TGCGCCAGCAGCCAAGGGACAGGCAATCAGCCCCAGCATTTT. Amino acid sequence: CASSQGTGNQPQHF.

The V and J genes are TRBV5-1 and TRBJ2-6; 10 bases align to TRBD1. J was trimmed by 4 bases and V by 2 bases; bases with no gene match: 12. From germline, CDR1 is SGHRS and CDR2 YFSETQ. CDR3 length: 19 amino acids. CDR3 sequence: CASSLTLTGGSSGANVLTF. The CDR3 nucleotides read TGCGCCAGCAGCTTAACCCTGACAGGGGGCAGTTCCGGGGCCAACGTCCTGACTTTC.

This clone was seen a few times. This chain uses TRBV9 with TRBJ1-1; D may be TRBD1 (5 bases). CDR1 and CDR2 (germline): SGDLS, YYNGEE. This CDR3 comprises 13 residues. With 0 bases removed from V and 8 bases from J, the gap between germline ends came to 11 bases. The CDR3 DNA is TGTGCCAGCAGCGTAGCTCCAGACAGCGAAGCTTTCTTT. It translates to CASSVAPDSEAFF.

The chain recombines TRBV27 with TRBJ2-4, with TRBD1 matching 7 bases. Trimming at V came to 6 bases and at J to 7 bases, leaving 12 bases not matched to a gene. This CDR3 comprises 15 residues. CDR1 is MNHEY, CDR2 SMNVEV, per germline (reference sequence). Written as DNA, the CDR3 is TGTGCCAGCAGAGCTCAGACAGGGAAAATCAACATTCAGTACTTC. It translates to CASRAQTGKINIQYF.

This chain joins TRBV29-1 and TRBJ2-1; 9 nucleotides align to TRBD2. This CDR3 is built from 12 residues. Germline V gene lookup returns CDR1 SQVTM and CDR2 ANQGSEA. With V trimmed by 8 bases and J by 12 bases, 11 bases remained unmatched. The CDR3: CSTRWSGGPQFF. Here the CDR3 DNA reads TGCAGCACTCGATGGAGCGGGGGGCCGCAGTTCTTC.

The J gene is TRBJ2-3, the V gene TRBV20-1, with D uncertain. The CDR3 spans 11 residues. Germline V gene sequence: CDR1 DFQATT, CDR2 SNEGSKA (reference sequence). This CDR3 reads CSAGRTDTQYF. For the CDR3, the DNA is TGCAGCGCAGGCCGCACAGATACGCAGTATTTT.